These T cell receptor beta chains were read from a single sample in a study of blood T cells in healthy people across ages. TCRdb fed the 5' RACE reads into MiXCR, producing one record per CDR3 protein. The data hold some 700,000 distinct CDR3 sequences, with 22% observed a single time. Source material: blood. These receptors came from a man aged 70 or older in good health. CDR3s include the opening cysteine and the closing phenylalanine or tryptophan. The D gene is left open where the match is weak. Rows give clone size only sometimes, using once, few, many, or a class for an expanded clone.

d_call: NA; clone_size: NA; j_call: TRBJ2-1; v_call: TRBV5-1; cdr3_aa: CASSPLSGDEQFF; cdr3_nt: TGCGCCAGCAGCCCGCTATCAGGGGATGAGCAGTTCTTC
d_call: NA; clone_size: NA; j_call: TRBJ2-5; v_call: TRBV7-2; cdr3_aa: CASSYWGGDETQYF; cdr3_nt: TGTGCCAGCAGCTATTGGGGTGGGGACGAGACCCAGTACTTC
d_call: TRBD1; clone_size: NA; j_call: TRBJ1-1; v_call: TRBV6-5; cdr3_aa: CASSYGGTASGNTEAFF; cdr3_nt: TGTGCCAGCAGTTACGGTGGGACAGCGTCCGGGAACACTGAAGCTTTCTTT
d_call: NA; clone_size: NA; j_call: TRBJ1-3; v_call: TRBV20-1; cdr3_aa: CSALGRGNTIYF; cdr3_nt: TGCAGTGCTCTTGGAAGGGGAAACACCATATATTTT
d_call: NA; clone_size: many; j_call: TRBJ1-2; v_call: TRBV7-9; cdr3_aa: CASSLGRDGYTF; cdr3_nt: TGTGCCAGCAGCTTGGGACGGGACGGCTACACCTTC
d_call: TRBD1; clone_size: few; j_call: TRBJ2-5; v_call: TRBV28; cdr3_aa: CAIRTGGRETQYF; cdr3_nt: TGTGCCATCAGGACAGGGGGACGAGAGACCCAGTACTTC
d_call: NA; clone_size: few; j_call: TRBJ1-5; v_call: TRBV5-5; cdr3_aa: CASSFVPDEAPQHF; cdr3_nt: TGTGCCAGCAGCTTTGTACCTGACGAAGCGCCCCAGCATTTT
d_call: TRBD1; clone_size: few; j_call: TRBJ1-2; v_call: TRBV28; cdr3_aa: CATESQGGDYGYTF; cdr3_nt: TGTGCCACCGAATCACAGGGGGGGGACTATGGCTACACCTTC
d_call: TRBD1; clone_size: NA; j_call: TRBJ1-2; v_call: TRBV29-1; cdr3_aa: CSVEGQENGYTF; cdr3_nt: TGCAGCGTCGAGGGACAGGAGAATGGCTACACCTTC
d_call: NA; clone_size: NA; j_call: TRBJ2-5; v_call: TRBV9; cdr3_aa: CASSVDAGSGTQYF; cdr3_nt: TGTGCCAGCAGCGTAGATGCGGGTAGTGGGACCCAGTACTTC
d_call: NA; clone_size: NA; j_call: TRBJ2-5; v_call: TRBV2; cdr3_aa: CASSVSGPQETQYF; cdr3_nt: TGTGCCAGCAGTGTGAGCGGGCCCCAAGAGACCCAGTACTTC
d_call: NA; clone_size: NA; j_call: TRBJ1-2; v_call: TRBV3-1; cdr3_aa: CASSQDLIRTPVF; cdr3_nt: TGTGCCAGCAGCCAAGATTTGATCCGGACTCCCGTCTTC
d_call: NA; clone_size: few; j_call: TRBJ2-5; v_call: TRBV5-5; cdr3_aa: CASRKSTLQETQYF; cdr3_nt: TGTGCCAGCCGGAAGTCGACCTTGCAAGAGACCCAGTACTTC
d_call: NA; clone_size: NA; j_call: TRBJ2-3; v_call: TRBV6-2/TRBV6-3; cdr3_aa: CASTTGQVVDTQYF; cdr3_nt: TGTGCCAGCACGACGGGCCAAGTAGTTGATACGCAGTATTTT
d_call: TRBD2; clone_size: NA; j_call: TRBJ2-2; v_call: TRBV2; cdr3_aa: CASGASGRSGELFF; cdr3_nt: TGTGCCAGCGGTGCTAGCGGGAGATCCGGGGAGCTGTTTTTT
d_call: NA; clone_size: NA; j_call: TRBJ2-5; v_call: TRBV5-1; cdr3_aa: CASSAGHFQETQYF; cdr3_nt: TGCGCCAGCAGCGCGGGACACTTCCAAGAGACCCAGTACTTC
d_call: NA; clone_size: few; j_call: TRBJ1-4; v_call: TRBV20-1; cdr3_aa: CSARDRDHREKLLF; cdr3_nt: TGCAGTGCTAGAGATAGGGACCACCGGGAAAAACTGCTTTTT
d_call: TRBD1; clone_size: few; j_call: TRBJ2-7; v_call: TRBV20-1; cdr3_aa: CSASSGGHSSYEQYF; cdr3_nt: TGCAGTGCGTCCTCAGGGGGCCACAGCTCCTACGAGCAGTACTTC
d_call: NA; clone_size: NA; j_call: TRBJ1-4; v_call: TRBV20-1; cdr3_aa: CSARGLEDEKLFF; cdr3_nt: TGCAGTGCTAGAGGCCTAGAGGATGAAAAACTGTTTTTT
d_call: NA; clone_size: few; j_call: TRBJ2-1; v_call: TRBV5-1; cdr3_aa: CASSARRARSSYNEQFF; cdr3_nt: TGCGCCAGCAGCGCCCGGAGGGCTAGGAGCTCCTACAATGAGCAGTTCTTC
d_call: TRBD2; clone_size: NA; j_call: TRBJ2-3; v_call: TRBV4-2; cdr3_aa: CASSQDGGGPTDTQYF; cdr3_nt: TGTGCCAGCAGCCAAGACGGGGGGGGGCCCACAGATACGCAGTATTTT
d_call: NA; clone_size: few; j_call: TRBJ1-5; v_call: TRBV10-3; cdr3_aa: CAISAGLRNQPQHF; cdr3_nt: TGTGCCATCAGCGCAGGGCTTAGGAATCAGCCCCAGCATTTT
d_call: NA; clone_size: few; j_call: TRBJ2-3; v_call: TRBV24-1; cdr3_aa: CATSEETRPDTQYF; cdr3_nt: TGTGCCACCAGTGAGGAGACTAGACCAGATACGCAGTATTTT
d_call: NA; clone_size: few; j_call: TRBJ2-3; v_call: TRBV30; cdr3_aa: CAWSVRSTDTQYF; cdr3_nt: TGTGCCTGGAGTGTCCGTTCCACAGATACGCAGTATTTT
d_call: NA; clone_size: once; j_call: TRBJ2-2; v_call: TRBV27; cdr3_aa: CASSFRSSNTGELFF; cdr3_nt: TGTGCCAGCAGTTTTCGCTCCTCGAACACCGGGGAGCTGTTTTTT
d_call: NA; clone_size: NA; j_call: TRBJ2-7; v_call: TRBV7-9; cdr3_aa: CASSVGTPEQYF; cdr3_nt: TGTGCCAGCAGCGTTGGGACCCCCGAGCAGTACTTC
d_call: TRBD2; clone_size: few; j_call: TRBJ2-5; v_call: TRBV12-3/TRBV12-4; cdr3_aa: CASNPGLAGGPSETQYF; cdr3_nt: TGTGCCAGCAATCCGGGACTAGCGGGAGGGCCTTCGGAGACCCAGTACTTC
d_call: NA; clone_size: NA; j_call: TRBJ1-1; v_call: TRBV20-1; cdr3_aa: CSASPANTEAFF; cdr3_nt: TGCAGTGCTAGTCCGGCGAACACTGAAGCTTTCTTT
d_call: TRBD1; clone_size: few; j_call: TRBJ2-4; v_call: TRBV6-5; cdr3_aa: CASSRGQVDKNIQYF; cdr3_nt: TGTGCCAGCAGTCGCGGACAGGTTGATAAAAACATTCAGTACTTC
d_call: NA; clone_size: many; j_call: TRBJ1-1; v_call: TRBV6-6; cdr3_aa: CASSYRGVTEAFF; cdr3_nt: TGTGCCAGCAGTTATCGGGGTGTCACTGAAGCTTTCTTT
d_call: NA; clone_size: many; j_call: TRBJ2-3; v_call: TRBV25-1; cdr3_aa: CASSDMAQKPDTQYF; cdr3_nt: TGTGCCAGCAGCGATATGGCTCAGAAGCCAGATACGCAGTATTTT
d_call: NA; clone_size: NA; j_call: TRBJ1-3; v_call: TRBV12-3/TRBV12-4; cdr3_aa: CASSWGGRDGNTIYF; cdr3_nt: TGTGCCAGCAGCTGGGGGGGGAGAGATGGAAACACCATATATTTT